These 21 T cell receptor beta chains came from one sample sequenced in a study of diagnostic markers for celiac disease. TCRdb reprocessed the reads; each CDR3 protein has one entry and no DNA is given. Recorded for this sample: around 8,000 distinct CDR3 sequences. Input material: either unsorted cells or a sorted T cell fraction (not recorded which). These receptors came from a human donor. This table probably holds off-target reads from a library built for another chain.

The rearrangement uses TRBV9 and TRBJ1-1. Per germline, CDR1 SGDLS and CDR2 YYNGEE. The CDR3 has 13 residues. This chain's CDR3 is CASSVVTGAEAFF. Combining the CDR3 with reference TRBV9 and TRBJ1-1 gives the whole variable domain DSGVTQTPKHLITATGQRVTLRCSPRSGDLSVYWYQQSLDQGLQFLIQYYNGEERAKGNILERFSAQQFPDLHSELNLSSLELGDSALYFCASSVVTGAEAFFGQGTRLTVV.

According to its frequency, this clonotype is medium-sized. This chain connects TRBV9 to TRBJ2-3; TCRdb's D call, TRBD1, is unchecked because there is no DNA. The CDR3 is 17 amino acids. Germline V gene sequence: CDR1 SGDLS, CDR2 YYNGEE. CDR3 amino acids: CASSVVWGTGSTDTQYF.

Considering frequency, this clonotype is medium-sized. The chain employs TRBV6-6 and TRBJ1-6; TCRdb's D call of TRBD1 is untestable without DNA. This CDR3 region has 17 residues. Germline assignment: CDR1 MNHNY and CDR2 SVGAGI (reference sequence). The CDR3 region is CASSTTQTGNLGSPLHF.

The chain employs TRBV3-1 and TRBJ2-5; TCRdb's D gene call, TRBD2, goes unchecked for lack of DNA. The CDR3 sequence is 16 residues long. Germline CDR1 reads LGHDT; CDR2 reads YNNKEL (reference sequence). This CDR3 is CASAIVGGGVGETQYF.

V usage is TRBV29-1 and J usage is TRBJ2-4. Germline CDR1 reads SQVTM; CDR2 reads ANQGSEA. The CDR3 loop spans 12 amino acids. The CDR3 reads CSGGQGEGIQYF. Together with reference TRBV29-1 and TRBJ2-4, the CDR3 gives the full variable domain: SAVISQKPSRDICQRGTSLTIQCQVDSQVTMMFWYRQQPGQSLTLIATANQGSEATYESGFVIDKFPISRPNLTFSTLTVSNMSPEDSSIYLCSGGQGEGIQYFGAGTRLSVL.

The chain employs TRBV20-1 and TRBJ2-1; lacking DNA, the TRBD2 call made by TCRdb goes unchecked. Per the germline V gene, CDR1 is DFQATT and CDR2 is SNEGSKA (reference sequence). The CDR3 covers 16 residues. The CDR3 here is CSARDQWSGRIYEQFF.

The CDR3 loop is CASSLQETQYF. The chain uses TRBV7-2 and TRBJ2-5. This CDR3 spans 11 amino acids. Germline CDR1 reads SGHTA; CDR2 reads FQGNSA.

The chain recombines TRBV3-1 with TRBJ2-2; absent DNA, TCRdb's TRBD1 call cannot be checked. CDR1 is LGHDT and CDR2 is YNNKEL in the germline V gene (reference sequence). The CDR3 sequence is 16 residues long. CDR3 in amino acids: CASSQVAGPNTGELFF.

The chain couples TRBV29-1 to TRBJ1-1; TCRdb proposes TRBD1, but this gene call is untestable without DNA. CDR1 is SQVTM, CDR2 ANQGSEA, per germline. The CDR3 runs 13 residues. The CDR3 spells CSVVFLGGSEAFF.

This chain connects TRBV10-3 to TRBJ2-1; TCRdb returns TRBD1, unconfirmable since there is no DNA. CDR3 length: 13 residues. The germline V gene encodes CDR1 ENHRY and CDR2 SYGVKD. This chain's CDR3 is CASGVTGINEQFF.

The V call is TRBV29-1, the J call TRBJ2-3; checking the TCRdb D call of TRBD2 is not possible without DNA. Looked up from germline, CDR1 is SQVTM and CDR2 is ANQGSEA. The CDR3 is made up of 15 amino acids. The chain's CDR3 is CSVPGLAGWADTQYF.

The J gene is TRBJ2-2, the V gene TRBV3-1; the D gene TCRdb calls, TRBD1, cannot be checked with no DNA. Germline CDR1 is LGHDT and CDR2 is YNNKEL (reference sequence). The CDR3 contains 14 residues. The CDR3 sequence is CASSRSRQYGELFF.

This clonotype is labeled medium-sized based on frequency. The chain couples TRBV4-3 to TRBJ1-2. Germline lookup yields CDR1 LGHNA and CDR2 YSLEER. The CDR3 runs to 15 residues. CDR3 residues: CASSQDRRRRDGYTF.

The rearrangement joins TRBV7-2 to TRBJ2-2; absent DNA, TCRdb's TRBD1 call cannot be checked. The length of the CDR3 is 15 residues. Germline V gives CDR1 SGHTA, CDR2 FQGNSA. CDR3 amino acids: CASSLGGRTTGELFF.

The CDR3 sequence: CASRHSPNYGYTF. The J gene is TRBJ1-2, the V gene TRBV6-1. The CDR3 consists of 13 residues. The germline V gene encodes CDR1 MNHNS and CDR2 SASEGT.

This chain links TRBV12-3 or TRBV12-4 with TRBJ1-5. The CDR3 contains 16 residues. CDR3 region: CASSSMWGGGDQPQHF.

The chain links TRBV20-1 to TRBJ1-1; the D gene TCRdb calls, TRBD1, cannot be checked with no DNA. Germline V gives CDR1 DFQATT, CDR2 SNEGSKA (reference sequence). The CDR3 spans 13 residues. CDR3 in amino acids: CSAGDGLNTEAFF.

By frequency, this clonotype is medium-sized. The rearrangement links TRBV18 to TRBJ2-1. In germline, CDR1 is KGHSH, CDR2 LQKENI. This CDR3 has 13 residues. This CDR3 is CASSLGFYNEQFF. Full variable domain (rest looked up from reference TRBV18 and TRBJ2-1): NAGVMQNPRHLVRRRGQEARLRCSPMKGHSHVYWYRQLPEEGLKFMVYLQKENIIDESGMPKERFSAEFPKEGPSILRIQQVVRGDSAAYFCASSLGFYNEQFFGPGTRLTVL.

The CDR3 is CASSLESGGDSNQPQHF. The chain carries TRBV5-8 and TRBJ1-5. Germline V gene data show CDR1 as SGHTS and CDR2 as YDEGEE. CDR3 length: 17 amino acids. The full variable domain, rest sourced from reference TRBV5-8 and TRBJ1-5, is EAGVTQSPTHLIKTRGQQATLRCSPISGHTSVYWYQQALGLGLQFLLWYDEGEERNRGNFPPRFSGRQFPNYSSELNVNALELEDSALYLCASSLESGGDSNQPQHFGDGTRLSIL.

This clonotype is labeled medium-sized (0.01 to 0.1%) based on frequency. The rearrangement joins TRBV5-6 to TRBJ2-2. This CDR3 is built from 12 residues. The germline V gene has CDR1 SGHDT and CDR2 YYEEEE. This CDR3 is CASSLALGELFF.

The chain joins TRBV7-2 to TRBJ1-4; TCRdb reports TRBD1, a call that lacks DNA to check it against. CDR3 size: 18 residues. Germline lookup yields CDR1 SGHTA and CDR2 FQGNSA. Here the CDR3 reads CASSSGQLGFDANEKLFF.